This T cell receptor (beta chain) was sequenced during a study of T cells in Graves' hyperthyroidism and ophthalmopathy. This clonotype showed up many times. Researchers amplified the TCR beta CDR3 regions from RNA transcripts. The HTBI set primed first-round TCR CDR3 RT-PCR. TCRdb called the multiplex PCR reads again in MiXCR, with one record for every CDR3 protein. The sample lists some 580,000 distinct CDR3 sequences, 15% to 20% occurring once. Source material: blood. The receptor was derived from a woman in her thirties or forties with Graves' ophthalmopathy.

The CDR3, as DNA: TGTGCCAGCACCAATCCTGGGGGTCGACCGAACACTGAAGCTTTCTTT. It yields the protein CASTNPGGRPNTEAFF. The chain links TRBV12-3 or TRBV12-4 to TRBJ1-1, with a tentative D call TRBD1 (5 bases). The CDR3 sequence is 16 residues long. V was clipped by 7 bases and J by 1 base, with 19 bases between them.